A selection of T cell receptor beta chains follows, all from one sample in a study of shared clonotypes between healthy human individuals. Sequencing was performed with immunoSEQ multiplex PCR; in TCRdb, only in-frame clones are kept and a portion is missing. Of some 630,000 clones in the sample, 96% were seen once. The sequenced material came from naive CD8+ T cells sorted from blood. The source is a woman between 25 and 40 years old in good health. The CDR3 runs from the conserved cysteine through the conserved F or W. D genes are given only for firm matches. A row's size may be missing; if present it is once, few, many or a size class.

cdr3_aa cdr3_nt v_call clone_size d_call j_call
CASSHTGTLSQPQHF TGTGCCAGCAGTCACACGGGGACTCTCTCTCAGCCCCAGCATTTT TRBV27 - - TRBJ1-5
CASSLLEHHNEQFF TGTGCCAGCAGTTTGTTGGAGCACCACAATGAGCAGTTCTTC TRBV27 - - TRBJ2-1
CASSFGRDRGLSSFSDTQYF TGTGCCAGCAGCTTTGGCCGGGACAGGGGGCTGAGTTCATTCTCAGATACGCAGTATTTT TRBV12-1 - - TRBJ2-3
CATQKTGAYQPQHF TGTGCCACGCAAAAGACAGGAGCTTATCAGCCCCAGCATTTT TRBV6-5 - - TRBJ1-5
CSVGDRDLVTNEKLFF TGCAGCGTTGGGGACAGGGACTTGGTAACTAATGAAAAACTGTTTTTT TRBV29-1 - TRBD1 TRBJ1-4
CASPRADFPYEQYF TGTGCCAGCCCCAGGGCGGATTTCCCCTACGAGCAGTACTTC TRBV28 - - TRBJ2-7
CASSQQGGQGLLYGYTF TGTGCCAGCAGCCAGCAGGGAGGACAGGGATTATTATATGGCTACACCTTC TRBV7-8 - TRBD1 TRBJ1-2
CSVLGTNTEAFF TGCAGCGTTCTAGGGACGAACACTGAAGCTTTCTTT TRBV29-1 - - TRBJ1-1
CASSPAGVNEQYF TGTGCCAGCAGCCCAGCGGGAGTCAACGAGCAGTACTTC TRBV7-9 - TRBD2 TRBJ2-7
CASSLGDRGNEQFF TGTGCCAGCAGCTTGGGGGACAGAGGGAATGAGCAGTTCTTC TRBV7-6 - TRBD1 TRBJ2-1
CASSLILSSTDTQYF TGTGCCAGCAGCTTAATTCTGAGTAGCACAGATACGCAGTATTTT TRBV7-3 - - TRBJ2-3
CASSSVGSYEQYF TGTGCCAGCAGCTCCGTGGGGTCCTACGAGCAGTACTTC TRBV7-9 - - TRBJ2-7
CASKTKGVWETQYF TGTGCCAGCAAAACCAAAGGGGTCTGGGAGACCCAGTACTTC TRBV11-2 - - TRBJ2-5
CAWSVGGVDDEQFF TGTGCCTGGAGTGTGGGGGGAGTCGATGATGAGCAGTTCTTC TRBV30 - - TRBJ2-1
CASDRQGAHTGELFF TGTGCCAGCGATCGACAGGGGGCGCACACCGGGGAGCTGTTTTTT TRBV27 - TRBD1 TRBJ2-2
CASSLLGAYEQYF TGCGCCAGCAGCTTGCTGGGGGCCTACGAGCAGTACTTC TRBV5-1 - - TRBJ2-7
CASTGLAAANTGELFF TGTGCCAGCACCGGACTAGCGGCCGCGAACACCGGGGAGCTGTTTTTT TRBV28 - TRBD2 TRBJ2-2
CASSLSYSGSPSGELFF TGTGCCAGCAGCTTGTCTTATAGCGGGAGTCCCTCCGGGGAGCTGTTTTTT TRBV5-6 - TRBD2 TRBJ2-2
CATSSLAQYNEQFF TGTGCCACCAGCAGTCTAGCGCAGTACAATGAGCAGTTCTTC TRBV15 - - TRBJ2-1
CAWSEGAPHEQYF TGTGCCTGGAGTGAGGGGGCGCCCCACGAGCAGTACTTC TRBV30 - TRBD1 TRBJ2-7
CATRGGPHEQYF TGTGCCACCCGGGGGGGGCCCCACGAGCAGTACTTC TRBV6-5 - TRBD2 TRBJ2-7
CASRPGTATYEQYF TGTGCCAGCAGACCCGGGACAGCTACCTACGAGCAGTACTTC TRBV6-5 once TRBD1 TRBJ2-7
CATRTSGTDEQYF TGTGCCACCCGGACTAGCGGGACAGACGAGCAGTACTTC TRBV7-9 - TRBD2 TRBJ2-7
CASSSLGYSNQPQHF TGTGCCAGTAGTAGTCTGGGGTATAGCAATCAGCCCCAGCATTTT TRBV19 - - TRBJ1-5
CASSVSPGRYSYNEQFF TGTGCCAGCAGTGTCAGTCCCGGGAGGTATTCCTACAATGAGCAGTTCTTC TRBV7-7 - TRBD2 TRBJ2-1
CASSLQKSTEAFF TGTGCCAGCAGTTTGCAAAAAAGCACTGAAGCTTTCTTT TRBV28 - - TRBJ1-1
CASSIMQGLSENEQFF TGTGCCAGTAGTATTATGCAGGGCCTATCCGAAAATGAGCAGTTCTTC TRBV19 - - TRBJ2-1
CASRKGPGTASTEAFF TGTGCCAGCAGGAAAGGGCCAGGGACTGCCTCTACTGAAGCTTTCTTT TRBV27 - - TRBJ1-1
CASSQSPGGSGTGELFF TGCGCCAGCAGCCAATCCCCAGGTGGGAGCGGAACCGGGGAGCTGTTTTTT TRBV4-1 - - TRBJ2-2
CASSLMDSLETQYF TGTGCCAGCAGCCTGATGGACTCCTTGGAGACCCAGTACTTC TRBV7-8 - - TRBJ2-5
CASSYLNRELFF TGTGCCAGCAGTTACCTAAACAGGGAGCTGTTTTTT TRBV6-5 - - TRBJ2-2
CASSLTQPDEQFF TGTGCCAGCAGCTTAACGCAGCCTGATGAGCAGTTCTTC TRBV5-6 - - TRBJ2-1
CASSLGQQETQYF TGTGCCAGCAGCTTAGGGCAGCAAGAGACCCAGTACTTC TRBV13 - - TRBJ2-5
CASIISPYYEQYF TGTGCCAGCATCATTAGCCCCTACTACGAGCAGTACTTC TRBV2 once - TRBJ2-7
CASSPTYNEQFF TGTGCCAGCAGTCCAACCTACAATGAGCAGTTCTTC TRBV27 - - TRBJ2-1
CASSLPGGTEAFF TGTGCCAGCAGCTTACCAGGGGGAACTGAAGCTTTCTTT TRBV7-9 - TRBD1 TRBJ1-1
CATSLRDRSTDTQYF TGTGCCACCAGCCTCCGGGACAGAAGCACAGATACGCAGTATTTT TRBV15 - TRBD1 TRBJ2-3
CSASGYNQPQHF TGCAGCGCTTCGGGTTACAATCAGCCCCAGCATTTT TRBV29-1 few - TRBJ1-5
CASSLWARAGSSAKNIQYF TGTGCCAGCAGTTTATGGGCACGGGCGGGATCGTCAGCCAAAAACATTCAGTACTTC TRBV28 - - TRBJ2-4
CASSFSGGSYEQYF TGTGCCAGCAGCTTCTCTGGCGGGAGCTACGAGCAGTACTTC TRBV11-1 - TRBD2 TRBJ2-7
CASSRAGLAGGEQYF TGTGCCAGCAGCCGAGCGGGACTAGCGGGGGGGGAGCAGTACTTC TRBV27 - TRBD2 TRBJ2-7
CSVGARGRGNEQFF TGCAGCGTTGGAGCTCGCGGGAGAGGCAATGAGCAGTTCTTC TRBV29-1 - TRBD2 TRBJ2-1
CASTHGRASTDTQYF TGCGCCAGCACCCACGGTAGAGCTAGCACAGATACGCAGTATTTT TRBV23-1 - - TRBJ2-3
CASSVNQGNTEAFF TGCGCCAGCAGCGTAAATCAGGGGAACACTGAAGCTTTCTTT TRBV5-1 - - TRBJ1-1
CASSPRTDTYGYNEQFF TGTGCCAGCAGCCCACGGACCGACACGTATGGGTACAATGAGCAGTTCTTC TRBV7-9 - - TRBJ2-1
CASSPPLSRGRGRQETQYF TGCGCCAGCAGCCCCCCTCTGTCACGCGGGCGGGGACGTCAAGAGACCCAGTACTTC TRBV4-1 - - TRBJ2-5
CASSIEGRGNQPQHF TGTGCCAGTAGTATAGAGGGAAGGGGCAATCAGCCCCAGCATTTT TRBV19 - - TRBJ1-5
CASSLGLDEKLFF TGTGCCAGCAGCTTAGGTCTCGATGAAAAACTGTTTTTT TRBV7-9 - - TRBJ1-4
CAWSPEGGQPQHF TGTGCCTGGAGCCCCGAGGGGGGTCAGCCCCAGCATTTT TRBV30 - - TRBJ1-5
CATSGDSSGNTIYF TGTGCCACCAGCGGTGACAGCTCTGGAAACACCATATATTTT TRBV15 - - TRBJ1-3
CAISDSSSVGYGRGDEQYF TGTGCCATCAGTGACTCATCTAGCGTGGGCTATGGACGGGGGGACGAGCAGTACTTC TRBV10-3 - TRBD2 TRBJ2-7
CASNSDVGAKQFF TGTGCCAGCAACTCTGATGTTGGGGCTAAGCAGTTCTTC TRBV27 once - TRBJ2-1
CASSLDRDGGEKLFF TGTGCCAGCAGCCTTGACAGGGATGGGGGTGAAAAACTGTTTTTT TRBV11-2 - TRBD1 TRBJ1-4
CASSPYSDYEQYF TGCGCCAGCAGCCCGTACTCGGATTACGAGCAGTACTTC TRBV4-1 once - TRBJ2-7
CASSLDATMNTEAFF TGCGCCAGCAGCTTGGACGCGACGATGAACACTGAAGCTTTCTTT TRBV5-1 few - TRBJ1-1
CASSLGWPPTDTQYF TGTGCCAGCAGCTTGGGGTGGCCCCCCACAGATACGCAGTATTTT TRBV5-6 - - TRBJ2-3
CASSFLPWPQHF TGTGCCAGCAGCTTTTTGCCGTGGCCCCAGCATTTT TRBV11-3 - - TRBJ1-5
CASSYGENYGYTF TGTGCCAGCAGTTACGGGGAGAACTATGGCTACACCTTC TRBV6-5 - - TRBJ1-2